These T cell receptor beta chains were read from a single sample in a study of patients and donors after allogeneic stem cell transplantation. TCRdb reprocessed the RT-PCR reads with MiXCR, giving one entry per CDR3 protein. The sample has more than 850,000 distinct CDR3 sequences, under 20% seen once. Source material: blood, either unsorted or a sorted T cell fraction (not recorded which). These receptors originate from a human donor who was either an allogeneic HSCT recipient or a stem cell or donor lymphocyte infusion donor (not recorded which). It is not recorded whose cells these are; they may come from a transplant donor. Both conserved end residues are part of each CDR3. A D gene is named only where the DNA matches it firmly. For some rows the clone size is stated as once, few or many, or as a class when expanded; others skip it.

>TRBV10-3|TRBJ2-5|-|TRBD2
TGTGCCATCAGTGAGTCGAGCGGGGGGGAAGAGACCCAGTACTTC
CAISESSGGEETQYF
>TRBV25-1|TRBJ2-7|few|-
TGTGCCAGCAGTGGTACGTCAGGCAGGGACTACGAGCAGTACTTC
CASSGTSGRDYEQYF
>TRBV11-2|TRBJ1-2|-|-
TGTGCCAGCAGCCTCCATGCCAAGGAGGGCTACACCTTC
CASSLHAKEGYTF
>TRBV6-1|TRBJ1-6|-|-
TGTGCCAGCAGTCGAAGGGGTTATAATTCACCCCTCCACTTT
CASSRRGYNSPLHF
>TRBV6-1|TRBJ2-5|-|-
TGTGCCAGCAGTACGGTCCTTAGCCCATCCCAGTACTTC
CASSTVLSPSQYF
>TRBV6-5|TRBJ2-3|-|-
TGTGCCACTTTGTCTAGCACAGATACGCAGTATTTT
CATLSSTDTQYF
>TRBV27|TRBJ1-6|few|-
TGTGCCAGCAATGGGCAGGGTTATAATTCACCCCTCCACTTT
CASNGQGYNSPLHF
>TRBV7-6|TRBJ2-3|-|-
TGTGCCAGCAGCTTAGGACAGGAACCCACAGATACGCAGTATTTT
CASSLGQEPTDTQYF
>TRBV20-1|TRBJ2-1|once|-
TGCAGTGCTACGACTAGCTACAATGAGCAGTTCTTC
CSATTSYNEQFF
>TRBV2|TRBJ1-1|-|-
TGTGCCAGCAGAGGCCCCGGGGTGAACACTGAAGCTTTCTTT
CASRGPGVNTEAFF
>TRBV27|TRBJ1-5|few|-
TGTGCCAGCAGCCTGAACAGGGTCAATCAGCCCCAGCATTTT
CASSLNRVNQPQHF
>TRBV12-3/TRBV12-4|TRBJ1-1|many|-
TGTGCCAGCGACCGGGGGTTGGACACTGAAGCTTTCTTT
CASDRGLDTEAFF
>TRBV5-1|TRBJ2-7|-|-
TGCGCCAGCAGCCCTCGACGGACGGGACTTGGATCCTACGAGCAGTACTTC
CASSPRRTGLGSYEQYF
>TRBV4-2|TRBJ2-7|-|TRBD2
TGTGCCAGCAGCCAATTCTTAAAAGCGGGGGGGCTCAACGAGCAGTACTTC
CASSQFLKAGGLNEQYF
>TRBV20-1|TRBJ1-1|-|-
TGCAGTGCTAGAGATTCCCGGGGGCGAACTGAAGCTTTCTTT
CSARDSRGRTEAFF
>TRBV3-1|TRBJ2-4|-|-
TGTGCCAGCAGCCATTGGGGCGGCCTAGCCAAAAACATTCAGTGCTTC
CASSHWGGLAKNIQCF
>TRBV12-3/TRBV12-4|TRBJ2-5|-|TRBD2
TGTGCCAGCAGTCCACGACTAGCGGGACGACAAGAGACCCAGTACTTC
CASSPRLAGRQETQYF
>TRBV7-2|TRBJ1-6|many|TRBD1
TGTGCCAGCAGCTTAAGGGACAGGGGTTCACCCCTCCACTTT
CASSLRDRGSPLHF
>TRBV6-5|TRBJ1-6|-|TRBD1
TGTGCCAGCAGTTACAAATCAACAGGGGGCTTATCACCCCTCCACTTT
CASSYKSTGGLSPLHF
>TRBV18|TRBJ1-1|-|-
TGTGCCAGCTCACCAAAACAGAACACTGAAGCTTTCTTT
CASSPKQNTEAFF
>TRBV7-9|TRBJ1-1|-|-
TGTGCCAGCAGCTTAGTCGGAGAGGGCAGGGGAGAGACTGAAGCTTTCTTT
CASSLVGEGRGETEAFF
>TRBV2|TRBJ2-2|few|TRBD1
TGTGCCAGCATTCGGACAGGGAACACCGGGGAGCTGTTTTTT
CASIRTGNTGELFF